The source of this TCR beta chain is a study of regulatory T cells in long-lasting Graves disease. Library construction for TCR beta used iRepertoire HTBI primers and Arm-PCR of CDR3 regions. TCRdb independently ran MiXCR on the multiplex PCR reads; one entry per CDR3 protein. The table lists about 440,000 distinct CDR3 sequences, about 17% of them singletons. CDR1 MNHNS and CDR2 SASEGT come from the germline V gene. This CDR3 is 14 amino acids long. V lost 7 bases to trimming and J lost 1 base; unmatched junction nucleotides: 6. Notes on the study in general: Patients with persistent disease shared 2,741 public clonotypes, outpacing the approximately 920 shared by new patients. Thyroid tissue went unstudied; only peripheral blood was examined.

The time point was: newly diagnosed GD, antithyroid drugs for less than 3 months. Making the TCR library involved RNA that had been extracted from PBMCs. This clonotype was seen ten or more times. Its antigen is still unknown. These same data were also listed under a study on T cells in Graves' hyperthyroidism and ophthalmopathy.

The chain has TRBV6-1 and TRBJ1-1, with 7 positions matching TRBD1. The TCR originated in a woman aged 30 to 39 with Graves disease. The sequencing here drew on peripheral blood mononuclear cells (PBMCs), taken at new diagnosis, from a patient treated with antithyroid drugs. The CDR3 region has the DNA TGTGCCAGCACCACCTACAGGGGGAACACTGAAGCTTTCTTT. Encoded protein: CASTTYRGNTEAFF.